These 31 T cell receptor beta chains were sequenced from one sample in a study of identical twins. TCRdb itself ran the 5' RACE reads through MiXCR, one entry per CDR3 protein. This sample has 410,000 or so distinct CDR3 sequences, with roughly 20% found just once. Sequencing used naive T cells sorted from blood. The receptor set was obtained from a man between 50 and 59 years old in good health.

This clonotype was seen a handful of times. The chain carries TRBV9 and TRBJ2-3; 11 nucleotides line up with TRBD2. V dropped 0 bases and J dropped 0; count of bases not matched to a gene: 6. The CDR3 runs to 18 residues. In germline, CDR1 is SGDLS, CDR2 YYNGEE. The CDR3 protein is CASSVGLAGGTSTDTQYF. Here the CDR3 DNA reads TGTGCCAGCAGCGTAGGCCTAGCGGGAGGTACTAGCACAGATACGCAGTATTTT.

This clonotype was seen more than once but under ten times. The V gene is TRBV4-3, the J gene TRBJ1-5; D is undetermined. Germline CDR1 reads LGHNA; CDR2 reads YSLEER. With 0 bases removed from V and 0 bases from J, the gap between germline ends came to 6 bases. The CDR3 contains 15 residues. CDR3 loop: CASSQDTYSNQPQHF. The CDR3 coding sequence is TGCGCCAGCAGCCAAGATACCTATAGCAATCAGCCCCAGCATTTT.

This rearrangement joins TRBV12-3 or TRBV12-4 to TRBJ1-5, with a weak D call TRBD1 (5 bases). The CDR3 contains 15 residues. The V end lost 1 base, the J end lost 4 bases, and 11 bases lay between the germline ends. The CDR3 coding sequence is TGTGCCAGCAGTTTAGTGCGGGGGGGAAATCAGCCCCAGCATTTT. This gives the protein CASSLVRGGNQPQHF.

CDR3 bases: TGTGCCAGCAGCCCCGCTAGGGCGTACGAGCAGTACTTC. This translates into CASSPARAYEQYF. The chain combines TRBV5-6 with TRBJ2-7; no clear D. The CDR3 runs 13 residues. The V gene lost 4 bases and the J gene lost 4 bases, with 12 bases spanning the gap. Per the germline V gene, CDR1 is SGHDT and CDR2 is YYEEEE.

This clonotype occurred a few times. The V and J genes are TRBV28 and TRBJ2-1; 9 bases are a match to TRBD1. The CDR3 sequence is 15 residues long. With 7 bases clipped from V and 6 bases from J, the junction kept 10 bases outside the gene matches. Germline loops: CDR1 MDHEN, CDR2 SYDVKM. The CDR3 nucleotides read TGTGCCAGCAAAGGGGACAGGGATATGGGCAATGAGCAGTTCTTC. Protein product: CASKGDRDMGNEQFF.

The chain uses TRBV5-6 and TRBJ1-6, with 11 bases lining up with TRBD1. Trimming removed 4 bases from V and 8 bases from J; junction bases left unmatched: 8. The CDR3 runs 16 residues. Germline V gene sequence: CDR1 SGHDT, CDR2 YYEEEE. The CDR3 is CASSLGTGGSDSPLHF. The CDR3 bases are TGTGCCAGCAGCCTCGGGACAGGGGGTTCAGATTCACCCCTCCACTTT.

At least ten counts were recorded for this clonotype. This rearrangement joins TRBV7-2 to TRBJ1-5; D remains unclear. The germline V gene has CDR1 SGHTA and CDR2 FQGNSA. The CDR3 is 14 residues long. The germline V and J ends were trimmed by 0 bases and 3 bases, with 6 bases remaining between them. The CDR3 loop reads CASSLAGYNQPQHF. CDR3 DNA: TGTGCCAGCAGCTTAGCGGGGTACAATCAGCCCCAGCATTTT.

The chain joins TRBV27 to TRBJ2-7; TRBD2 might be the D (5 bases). Trimming pared 7 bases from V and 3 bases from J, leaving 16 bases between. Germline V gene lookup returns CDR1 MNHEY and CDR2 SMNVEV (reference sequence). The CDR3 covers 14 residues. CDR3 DNA: TGTGCCAGCATGGGGTTCGGGGTCAGCTACGAGCAGTACTTC. Encoded protein: CASMGFGVSYEQYF.

This chain links TRBV20-1 with TRBJ2-7; D possibly corresponds to TRBD2 (6 bases). The V gene lost 3 bases and the J gene lost 5 bases, with 17 bases spanning the gap. The CDR3 loop spans 14 amino acids. CDR1 and CDR2 from the germline V gene are DFQATT and SNEGSKA (reference sequence). The CDR3 reads CSARKSGTFDEQYF. CDR3 in DNA: TGCAGTGCTAGGAAGTCAGGGACTTTCGACGAGCAGTACTTC.

This clonotype was observed a handful of times. The genes are TRBV15 and TRBJ1-2, with 9 bases fitting TRBD1. Trimming at V came to 0 bases and at J to 8 bases, leaving 10 bases not matched to a gene. The germline gives CDR1 LNHNV, CDR2 YYDKDF (reference sequence). This CDR3 spans 16 amino acids. The CDR3 protein is CATSRDLGTGRGGYTF. The CDR3 nucleotides are TGTGCCACCAGCAGAGATCTGGGGACAGGGAGGGGGGGCTACACCTTC.

Many counts were recorded for this clonotype. This chain links TRBV5-1 with TRBJ1-4; D call uncertain. Germline CDR1 reads SGHRS; CDR2 reads YFSETQ. The CDR3 spans 14 residues. The V end was cut by 1 base, the J end by 0 bases, with 4 bases between. For the CDR3, the DNA is TGCGCCAGCAGCTTGCGGGCAACTAATGAAAAACTGTTTTTT. Translation gives CASSLRATNEKLFF. The full variable domain, in which reference TRBV5-1 and TRBJ1-4 provide the parts outside the CDR3, is KAGVTQTPRYLIKTRGQQVTLSCSPISGHRSVSWYQQTPGQGLQFLFEYFSETQRNKGNFPGRFSGRQFSNSRSEMNVSTLELGDSALYLCASSLRATNEKLFFGSGTQLSVL.

This clonotype came up once. The V call is TRBV5-1, the J call TRBJ2-5; D is ambiguous. V lost 4 bases and J lost 0, with 13 bases in between. CDR3 length: 15 amino acids. The germline CDR1 and CDR2 sequences are SGHRS and YFSETQ. This CDR3 is CASSGTMTYQETQYF. In nucleotides, the CDR3 is TGCGCCAGCAGCGGAACTATGACATACCAAGAGACCCAGTACTTC.

This clonotype came up many times. The chain has TRBV6-5 and TRBJ2-1, with 11 nucleotides matching TRBD1. V trimming: 4 bases; J trimming: 7 bases; junction bases outside the gene matches: 9. The CDR3 spans 16 residues. The germline gives CDR1 MNHEY, CDR2 SVGAGI. CDR3 DNA: TGTGCCAGCAGTTCTAACCGGGACAGGGGGACGAATGAGCAGTTCTTC. Its translation: CASSSNRDRGTNEQFF.

This chain joins TRBV7-9 and TRBJ2-1; D is possibly TRBD1 (6 bases). The CDR3 consists of 17 residues. Per germline, CDR1 SEHNR and CDR2 FQNEAQ (reference sequence). Between the trimmed V and J ends, which lost 4 bases and 0 bases, there was a span of 16 bases. CDR3 sequence (DNA): TGTGCCAGCAGCTACCATCCGGGACAAAGCTCCTACAATGAGCAGTTCTTC. Protein: CASSYHPGQSSYNEQFF.

This clonotype was counted many times. The V gene is TRBV5-1, the J gene TRBJ1-4, with D maybe TRBD1 (5 bases). The CDR3 spans 16 residues. With 0 bases removed from V and 13 bases from J, the gap between germline ends came to 22 bases. In germline, CDR1 is SGHRS, CDR2 YFSETQ. CDR3 nucleotide sequence: TGCGCCAGCAGCTTGGCGGCCGGGGCCCGAGGAGGAAGACTGTTTTTT. This codes for CASSLAAGARGGRLFF.

This clonotype appeared a few times. Here the CDR3 reads CASSDHLRDEQFF. The CDR3 DNA is TGCGCCAGCAGTGACCACTTGAGGGATGAGCAGTTCTTC. The chain uses TRBV10-2 and TRBJ2-1; a weak D match, TRBD2 (5 bases). The CDR3 has 13 residues. Germline V gene data show CDR1 as WSHSY and CDR2 as SAAADI. V dropped 3 bases and J dropped 8 bases, with 11 bases sitting between them.

In its sample, this clonotype was seen a few times. The V gene is TRBV15, the J gene TRBJ2-5; 11 nucleotides align to TRBD1. CDR1 is LNHNV, CDR2 YYDKDF, per germline (reference sequence). The junction had 5 bases not matched to a gene; V was cut back by 4 bases and J by 4 bases. CDR3 length: 15 residues. The CDR3 DNA is TGTGCCACCAGCACCGGGGACAGGGGGAGAGAGACCCAGTACTTC. Translation: CATSTGDRGRETQYF.

This clonotype was seen repeatedly, ten times or more. J is TRBJ1-3 and V is TRBV14; no reliable D call. The V end was cut by 3 bases, the J end by 0 bases, with 12 bases between. The CDR3 is made up of 16 amino acids. Per the germline V gene, CDR1 is SGHDN and CDR2 is FVKESK. The CDR3 loop is CASSHTQLLSGNTIYF. The DNA for the CDR3 is TGTGCCAGCAGCCACACGCAACTCCTCTCTGGAAACACCATATATTTT.

This clonotype was seen only a few times. The CDR3 coding sequence is TGTGCCAGCAGTTTACAGGGGGCCGGAGCCGGGGAGCTGTTTTTT. Amino acid sequence: CASSLQGAGAGELFF. This chain links TRBV12-3 or TRBV12-4 with TRBJ2-2, with 8 bases matching TRBD1. V lost 2 bases, J lost 6 bases, and 5 bases stayed unmatched. The CDR3 is 15 residues long.

The V gene is TRBV15, the J gene TRBJ2-1, with a tentative D call TRBD2 (5 bases). The CDR3 covers 14 residues. The V gene's germline CDR1 is LNHNV and CDR2 YYDKDF (reference sequence). Trimming cost V 0 bases and J 4 bases, with 7 bases left between them. The CDR3 DNA is TGTGCCACCAGCAGAGATGAGGGATACAATGAGCAGTTCTTC. It is translated as CATSRDEGYNEQFF.

This clonotype was counted many times. This chain uses TRBV29-1 with TRBJ2-1; D is unresolved. Germline assignment: CDR1 SQVTM and CDR2 ANQGSEA. The CDR3 runs 14 residues. V lost 0 bases, J lost 4 bases, and 10 bases lay in between. The CDR3 nucleotides read TGCAGCGTTGAAGAACGTACAGCGTACAATGAGCAGTTCTTC. This gives the protein CSVEERTAYNEQFF.

J is TRBJ2-7 and V is TRBV4-1, with a tentative D call TRBD2 (6 bases). This CDR3 region has 14 residues. CDR1 is MGHRA, CDR2 YSYEKL, per germline. V gave up 4 bases and J gave up 7 bases, with 17 bases separating them. The CDR3 DNA follows: TGCGCCAGCAGCCCTACCATGGGCGGAGGGGAGCAGTACTTC. Amino acid sequence: CASSPTMGGGEQYF.

This clonotype has ten or more counts. V is TRBV7-2 and J is TRBJ1-1; 9 bases map to TRBD1. Unmatched junction bases numbered 4, after V lost 5 bases and J lost 3 bases. Germline CDR1 and CDR2: SGHTA and FQGNSA. This CDR3 region has 14 residues. CDR3 DNA sequence: TGTGCCAGCAGCCCTCGACAGGGGGACACTGAAGCTTTCTTT. This codes for CASSPRQGDTEAFF.

In its sample, this clonotype was seen many times. The V gene is TRBV4-1, the J gene TRBJ2-5; D not resolved. The CDR3 totals 15 residues. V gave up 0 bases and J gave up 2 bases, with 10 bases separating them. Germline V gives CDR1 MGHRA, CDR2 YSYEKL. As DNA, the CDR3 is TGCGCCAGCAGCCAAGAATCCGTGGGGCAAGAGACCCAGTACTTC. Protein product: CASSQESVGQETQYF.

In its sample, this clonotype was seen once. The rearrangement joins TRBV9 to TRBJ2-1; D might be TRBD2 (6 bases). V dropped 4 bases and J dropped 10 bases, with 12 bases sitting between them. The CDR3 is made up of 12 amino acids. Per germline, CDR1 SGDLS and CDR2 YYNGEE. As DNA, the CDR3 is TGTGCCAGCAGCCGGGACTTAGGGGAGCAGTTCTTC. It yields the protein CASSRDLGEQFF.

This clonotype was observed many times. The CDR3 nucleotides are TGCAGTGCTAGTCCGAGCGGGGTCTCCTACGAGCAGTACTTC. This gives the protein CSASPSGVSYEQYF. V and J are TRBV20-1 and TRBJ2-7, with 7 bases aligning to TRBD2. Germline V gene data show CDR1 as DFQATT and CDR2 as SNEGSKA (reference sequence). The CDR3 is 14 residues long. V gave up 3 bases and J gave up 0 bases; unmatched junction bases: 5.

About this clonotype: Being one base from a much bigger clone, this may be a read error. CDR3 amino acids: CASSANTEAFF. The CDR3 nucleotides read TGTGCCAGTAGCGCTAACACTGAAGCTTTCTTT. J is TRBJ1-1 and V is TRBV19; D is ambiguous. CDR1 is LNHDA and CDR2 is SQIVND in the germline V gene (reference sequence). Trimming stripped 6 bases from V and 2 bases from J, with 4 bases between. The CDR3 consists of 11 residues.

This clonotype has more than one count but fewer than ten. The CDR3 DNA follows: TGTGCCAGCAGTGAAACAGGCTATGGCTACACCTTC. As protein: CASSETGYGYTF. The chain combines TRBV6-1 with TRBJ1-2; TRBD1 is a possible D gene (5 bases). CDR3 length equals 12 residues. The ends were cut back, 2 bases at V and 4 bases at J, with 5 bases in the middle. Germline values: CDR1 MNHNS, CDR2 SASEGT.

The chain has TRBV28 and TRBJ2-3, with TRBD1 matching over 9 bases. From germline, CDR1 is MDHEN and CDR2 SYDVKM. The CDR3 covers 15 residues. J was trimmed by 4 bases and V by 4 bases; bases with no gene match: 6. CDR3 sequence: CASSSGQGGADTQYF. In nucleotides, the CDR3 is TGTGCCAGCAGTTCGGGACAGGGTGGGGCAGATACGCAGTATTTT.

Ten or more counts support this clonotype. This chain uses TRBV20-1 with TRBJ2-1; D might be TRBD1 (5 bases). Looked up from germline, CDR1 is DFQATT and CDR2 is SNEGSKA (reference sequence). This CDR3 has 15 amino acids. V dropped 4 bases and J dropped 9 bases, with 22 bases sitting between them. CDR3 DNA sequence: TGCAGTGCTACCCTCCAGGGAAGTGCTGCAGCTGAGCAGTTCTTC. This translates into CSATLQGSAAAEQFF.

The gene calls are TRBV2 and TRBJ2-1, with D perhaps given as TRBD1 or TRBD2 (5 bases each). The V gene's germline CDR1 is SNHLY and CDR2 FYNNEI. V was trimmed by 4 bases and J by 4 bases, leaving 14 bases between them. CDR3 length equals 15 residues. The CDR3 bases are TGTGCCAGCAGTGCCTCGAGGGGCGAGTACAATGAGCAGTTCTTC. Protein: CASSASRGEYNEQFF.